A selection of T cell receptor beta chains follows, all from one sample in a study of CD8+ T cells in alopecia areata. Produced via immunoSEQ multiplex PCR; TCRdb's table is partial and in-frame only. Among over 150,000 clones listed, about 63% were seen once. Source: CD4+ T cells sorted from blood, taken at week 0. These receptors all come from a human donor with alopecia areata. The CDR3 runs from the conserved cysteine through the conserved F or W. The D gene is left open where the match is weak. Part of the rows lack a size; the others show once, few, many or a class for expanded clones.

size	V	length	D	J	DNA	CDR3
-	TRBV15	14	-	TRBJ2-7	TGTGCCACCACAAGAGGGCCCAGCTCCTACGAGCAGTACTTC	CATTRGPSSYEQYF
-	TRBV9	15	TRBD1	TRBJ1-2	TGTGCCAGCAGCGGACAGGGGAATCGTAACTATGGCTACACCTTC	CASSGQGNRNYGYTF
-	TRBV29-1	11	-	TRBJ2-2	TGCAGCGGTGGGGAACCCGGGGAGCTGTTTTTT	CSGGEPGELFF
few	TRBV7-2	15	-	TRBJ2-7	TGTGCCAGCAGCCGTGGGGTCGACAGATTCGCCGAGCAGTACTTC	CASSRGVDRFAEQYF
-	TRBV7-9	10	-	TRBJ2-2	TGTGCCAGCGGTCCCGGGGAGCTGTTTTTT	CASGPGELFF
-	TRBV28	14	TRBD1	TRBJ1-2	TGTGCCAGCAGTTTGGGTCAGGGGGCCTATGGCTACACCTTC	CASSLGQGAYGYTF
-	TRBV9	13	-	TRBJ2-7	TGTGCCAGCAGCCCCGGACCCGCCTACGAGCAGTACTTC	CASSPGPAYEQYF
few	TRBV29-1	14	-	TRBJ2-3	TGCAGCACTCTCCGGGGTCGCCGCACAGATACGCAGTATTTT	CSTLRGRRTDTQYF
-	TRBV14	14	-	TRBJ2-5	TGTGCCAGCAGCCTCCCTGGGCCATCCGGGACCCAGTACTTC	CASSLPGPSGTQYF
-	TRBV15	14	-	TRBJ2-7	TGTGCCACCAGCAGAGATGGACGGCCCTACGAGCAGTACTTC	CATSRDGRPYEQYF
-	TRBV6-5	15	TRBD2	TRBJ2-3	TGTGCCAGCAGTTACCCAAGCGGGGGAGCGGGTACGCAGTATTTT	CASSYPSGGAGTQYF
-	TRBV11-3	13	TRBD2	TRBJ2-1	TGTGCCAGCCGGGGGGGCCTTAGTAATGAGCAGTTCTTC	CASRGGLSNEQFF
-	TRBV5-1	16	TRBD1	TRBJ2-6	TGCGCCAGCAGCAAACTCGGACAGGGAAGGGCCAACGTCCTGACTTTC	CASSKLGQGRANVLTF
-	TRBV29-1	13	-	TRBJ2-1	TGCAGCATCCGGGACTCCTCCTACAATGAGCAGTTCTTC	CSIRDSSYNEQFF
-	TRBV30	14	-	TRBJ1-6	TGTGCCTGGAGTGGTCGCTCCTATAATTCACCCCTCCACTTT	CAWSGRSYNSPLHF
-	TRBV29-1	14	-	TRBJ1-1	TGCAGCGTCGACCCGGGACGGGTGAACACTGAAGCTTTCTTT	CSVDPGRVNTEAFF
-	TRBV9	15	-	TRBJ2-5	TGTGCCAGCAGCGTAGCTTTGGGGGCCGGAGAGACCCAGTACTTC	CASSVALGAGETQYF
-	TRBV29-1	14	TRBD2	TRBJ2-3	TGCAGCGTTGCGCTAGCGGGAACCACAGATACGCAGTATTTT	CSVALAGTTDTQYF
-	TRBV4-1	16	TRBD1	TRBJ1-6	TGCGCCAGCAGCCGGACAGGCGGGGGGAGCGTTTCACCCCTCCACTTT	CASSRTGGGSVSPLHF
-	TRBV7-9	11	-	TRBJ2-5	TGTGCCAGCTGCCGCCAAGAGACCCAGTACTTC	CASCRQETQYF
-	TRBV29-1	12	-	TRBJ2-2	TGCAGCGTTGCAAGGGGCACCGGGGAGCTGTTTTTT	CSVARGTGELFF
once	TRBV29-1	14	TRBD1	TRBJ2-1	TGCAGCGTTGAAGGCCGCCAGGGGGCCCTTGAGCAGTTCTTC	CSVEGRQGALEQFF
few	TRBV10-3	12	-	TRBJ2-5	TGTGCCATCAGTCAACCACAAGAGACCCAGTACTTC	CAISQPQETQYF
-	TRBV11-2	15	-	TRBJ2-1	TGTGCCAGCAGCTTAGAGGGGGCCTCCTACAATGAGCAGTTCTTC	CASSLEGASYNEQFF
-	TRBV13	14	TRBD1	TRBJ1-4	TGTGCCAGCAGCAGCGACAGGGGGCACGAAAAACTGTTTTTT	CASSSDRGHEKLFF
-	TRBV25-1	16	TRBD2	TRBJ2-3	TGTGCCAGCAGTGAATATCGGGGGGGGCCCGGAGATACGCAGTATTTT	CASSEYRGGPGDTQYF